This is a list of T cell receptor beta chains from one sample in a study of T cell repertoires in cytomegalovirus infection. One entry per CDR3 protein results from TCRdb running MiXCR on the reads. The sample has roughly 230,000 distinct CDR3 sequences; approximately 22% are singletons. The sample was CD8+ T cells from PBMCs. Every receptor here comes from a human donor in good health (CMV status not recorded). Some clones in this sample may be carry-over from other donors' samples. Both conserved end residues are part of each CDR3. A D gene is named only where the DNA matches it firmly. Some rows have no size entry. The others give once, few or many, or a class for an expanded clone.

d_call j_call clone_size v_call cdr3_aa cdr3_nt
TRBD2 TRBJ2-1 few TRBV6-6 CASSPTPVGGYNEQFF TGTGCCAGCAGCCCCACCCCCGTGGGGGGGTACAATGAGCAGTTCTTC
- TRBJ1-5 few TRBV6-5 CASSLGGHQPQHF TGTGCCAGCAGTTTGGGAGGGCATCAGCCCCAGCATTTT
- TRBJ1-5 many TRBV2 CASSVSHSNQPQHF TGTGCCAGCAGTGTCTCACACAGCAATCAGCCCCAGCATTTT
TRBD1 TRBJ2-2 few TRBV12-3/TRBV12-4 CASTYSPGQGEAGELFF TGTGCCAGCACCTACAGTCCGGGACAGGGGGAGGCCGGGGAGCTGTTTTTT
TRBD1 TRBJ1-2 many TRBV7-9 CASSPYGGTDLTNYGYTF TGTGCCAGCAGCCCTTACGGCGGGACAGACCTTACGAACTATGGCTACACCTTC
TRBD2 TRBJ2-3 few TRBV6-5 CASSYSMTSGGADTQYF TGTGCCAGCAGTTACTCTATGACTAGCGGGGGGGCAGATACGCAGTATTTT
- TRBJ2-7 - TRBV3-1 CASSQANGGPTSSYEQYF TGTGCCAGCAGCCAAGCTAACGGCGGACCAACAAGCTCCTACGAGCAGTACTTC
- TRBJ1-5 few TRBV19 CASSIEGWQPQHF TGTGCCAGTAGTATAGAAGGATGGCAGCCCCAGCATTTT
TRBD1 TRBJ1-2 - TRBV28 CASSQLQGAHYGYTF TGTGCCAGCAGTCAACTACAGGGGGCGCATTATGGCTACACCTTC
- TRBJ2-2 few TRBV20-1 CSARDLWRGRGDTGELFF TGCAGTGCTAGAGATCTGTGGAGGGGGCGAGGGGACACCGGGGAGCTGTTTTTT
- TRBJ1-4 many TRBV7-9 CASSSWESHEKLFF TGTGCCAGCAGCTCGTGGGAGTCCCATGAAAAACTGTTTTTT
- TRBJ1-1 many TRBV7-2 CASSSADRTTEAFF TGTGCCAGCAGCTCAGCAGACAGGACCACTGAAGCTTTCTTT
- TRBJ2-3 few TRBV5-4 CASSLAPDTQYF TGTGCCAGCAGCTTGGCCCCAGATACGCAGTATTTT
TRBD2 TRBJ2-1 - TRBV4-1 CASSQGRGGYNEQFF TGCGCCAGCAGCCAAGGGCGGGGGGGATACAATGAGCAGTTCTTC
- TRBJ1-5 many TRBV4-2 CASSQDITGDQPQHF TGTGCCAGCAGCCAAGATATTACGGGGGATCAGCCCCAGCATTTT
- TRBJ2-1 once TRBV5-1 CASKSVPADEQFF TGCGCCAGCAAGTCGGTCCCTGCGGATGAGCAGTTCTTC
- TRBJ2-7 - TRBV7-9 CASSFARSYEQYF TGTGCCAGCAGCTTCGCCAGATCCTACGAGCAGTACTTC
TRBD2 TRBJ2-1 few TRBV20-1 CSARGSGGRSSYNEQFF TGCAGTGCTAGGGGTAGCGGGGGGAGGAGCTCCTACAATGAGCAGTTCTTC
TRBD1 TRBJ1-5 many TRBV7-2 CASSPGQNSNQPQHF TGTGCCAGCAGCCCGGGACAGAACAGCAATCAGCCCCAGCATTTT
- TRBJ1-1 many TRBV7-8 CASSGRDRGTEAFF TGTGCCAGCAGCGGCCGGGACCGAGGTACTGAAGCTTTCTTT
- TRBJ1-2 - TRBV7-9 CASSQAARGPYGYTF TGTGCCAGCAGCCAGGCGGCCAGGGGACCCTATGGCTACACCTTC
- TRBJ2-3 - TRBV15 CATGPGGTDTQYF TGTGCCACGGGACCGGGGGGCACAGATACGCAGTATTTT
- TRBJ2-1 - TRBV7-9 CASSQGDGGRSYNEQFF TGTGCCAGCAGCCAAGGTGACGGGGGCCGATCCTACAATGAGCAGTTCTTC
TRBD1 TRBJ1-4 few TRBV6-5 CAAGGQGFATNEKLFF TGTGCCGCAGGTGGACAGGGCTTTGCAACTAATGAAAAACTGTTTTTT
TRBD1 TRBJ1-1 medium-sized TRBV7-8 CASSLGQGVPKNTEAFF TGTGCCAGCAGCCTCGGACAGGGGGTACCAAAGAACACTGAAGCTTTCTTT
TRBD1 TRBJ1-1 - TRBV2 CASREHRGPNTEAFF TGTGCCAGCAGGGAACACAGGGGGCCGAACACTGAAGCTTTCTTT
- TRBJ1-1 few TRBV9 CASSVGVSGTEAFF TGTGCCAGCAGCGTAGGGGTAAGCGGCACTGAAGCTTTCTTT
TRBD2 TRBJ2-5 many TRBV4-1 CASSQDPSGGGPQETQYF TGCGCCAGCAGCCAAGATCCCAGCGGGGGGGGGCCCCAAGAGACCCAGTACTTC
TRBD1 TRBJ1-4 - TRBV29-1 CSVERTGGRTNEKLFF TGCAGCGTTGAACGGACAGGGGGAAGAACTAATGAAAAACTGTTTTTT
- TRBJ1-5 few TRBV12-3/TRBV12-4 CASSLTPGGQPQHF TGTGCCAGCAGTTTAACCCCGGGCGGGCAGCCCCAGCATTTT
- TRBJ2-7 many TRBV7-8 CASSFMGSSYEQYF TGTGCCAGCAGCTTTATGGGCTCTTCCTACGAGCAGTACTTC
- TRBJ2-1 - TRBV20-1 CSARDLRGQVEQFF TGCAGTGCTAGAGATCTTAGGGGTCAGGTTGAGCAGTTCTTC
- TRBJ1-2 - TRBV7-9 CASNSGSDFYGYTF TGTGCCAGCAACTCCGGGTCAGACTTTTATGGCTACACCTTC
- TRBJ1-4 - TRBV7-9 CASSSSFTNEKLFF TGTGCCAGCAGCTCCTCTTTCACTAATGAAAAACTGTTTTTT
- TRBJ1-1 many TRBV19 CASSMPWANTEAFF TGTGCCAGTAGTATGCCTTGGGCGAACACTGAAGCTTTCTTT
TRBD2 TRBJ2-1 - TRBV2 CASIRDGGDNEQFF TGTGCCAGCATCCGGGACGGGGGGGACAATGAGCAGTTCTTC
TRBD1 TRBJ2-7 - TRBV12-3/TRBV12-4 CASSFSGTGHDEQYF TGTGCCAGCAGTTTTTCCGGGACAGGGCACGACGAGCAGTACTTC
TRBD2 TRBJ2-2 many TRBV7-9 CASRTTSGDIPNTGELFF TGTGCCAGCAGGACAACTAGCGGCGATATACCGAACACCGGGGAGCTGTTTTTT
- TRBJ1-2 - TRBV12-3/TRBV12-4 CASSFSGGAGPVYGYTF TGTGCCAGCAGTTTCTCGGGAGGGGCAGGACCAGTATATGGCTACACCTTC
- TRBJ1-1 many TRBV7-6 CASSLDPTGMNTEAFF TGTGCCAGCAGCTTAGATCCGACAGGTATGAACACTGAAGCTTTCTTT
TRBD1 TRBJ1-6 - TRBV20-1 CSARGTRDRGNSPLHF TGCAGTGCTAGAGGGACGAGGGACAGGGGTAATTCACCCCTCCACTTT
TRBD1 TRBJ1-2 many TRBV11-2 CASSLQGAGYGYTF TGTGCCAGCAGCTTACAGGGGGCCGGCTATGGCTACACCTTC
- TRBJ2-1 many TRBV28 CASSRDSVGDEQFF TGTGCCAGCAGTCGCGACTCGGTTGGGGATGAGCAGTTCTTC
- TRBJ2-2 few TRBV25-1 CASTPQGNTGELFF TGTGCCAGCACCCCGCAGGGAAACACCGGGGAGCTGTTTTTT
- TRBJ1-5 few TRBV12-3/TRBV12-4 CASSRDRSGGNQPQHF TGTGCCAGCAGTCGAGACAGGAGCGGTGGCAATCAGCCCCAGCATTTT
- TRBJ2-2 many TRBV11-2 CASSLTHQRELFF TGTGCCAGCAGCTTAACCCATCAGCGGGAGCTGTTTTTT
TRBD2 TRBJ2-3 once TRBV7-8 CASSLPASGGEADTQYF TGTGCCAGCAGCTTACCGGCTAGCGGGGGGGAGGCAGATACGCAGTATTTT
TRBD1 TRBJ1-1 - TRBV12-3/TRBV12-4 CASRQGLAEAFF TGTGCCAGCAGACAGGGGTTGGCTGAAGCTTTCTTT
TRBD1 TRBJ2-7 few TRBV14 CASSQTGVPYEQYF TGTGCCAGCAGCCAAACAGGGGTTCCCTACGAGCAGTACTTC
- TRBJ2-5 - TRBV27 CASSSGPQGETQYF TGTGCCAGCAGTTCAGGGCCGCAAGGAGAGACCCAGTACTTC
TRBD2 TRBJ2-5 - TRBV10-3 CAISESLAGQEIQYF TGTGCCATCAGTGAGTCGCTAGCGGGCCAAGAGATCCAGTACTTC
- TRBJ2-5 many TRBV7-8 CASSLVGGRYQETQYF TGTGCCAGCAGCTTAGTCGGGGGGCGATACCAAGAGACCCAGTACTTC
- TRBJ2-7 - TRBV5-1 CASSGTGQFYEQYF TGCGCCAGCAGCGGGACTGGACAGTTTTACGAGCAGTACTTC
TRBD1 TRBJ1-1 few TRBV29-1 CSVDLPRQGANTEAFF TGCAGCGTTGACTTACCTCGACAGGGTGCGAACACTGAAGCTTTCTTT